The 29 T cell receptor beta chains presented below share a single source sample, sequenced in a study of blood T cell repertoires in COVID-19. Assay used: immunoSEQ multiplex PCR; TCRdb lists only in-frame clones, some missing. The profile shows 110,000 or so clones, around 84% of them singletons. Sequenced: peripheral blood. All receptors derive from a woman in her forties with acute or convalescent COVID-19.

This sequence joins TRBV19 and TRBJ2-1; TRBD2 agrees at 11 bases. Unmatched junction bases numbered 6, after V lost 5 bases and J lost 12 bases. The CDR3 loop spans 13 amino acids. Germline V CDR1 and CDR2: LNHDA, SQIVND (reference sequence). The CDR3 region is CASSHPLAGGQFF. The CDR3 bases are TGTGCCAGTAGTCACCCTCTAGCGGGGGGGCAGTTCTTC.

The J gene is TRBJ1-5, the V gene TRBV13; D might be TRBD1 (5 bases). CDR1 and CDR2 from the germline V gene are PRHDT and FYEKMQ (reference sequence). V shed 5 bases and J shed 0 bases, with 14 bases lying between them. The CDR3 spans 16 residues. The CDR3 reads CASSLRQQSSNQPQHF. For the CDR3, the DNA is TGTGCCAGCAGCCTCAGACAGCAAAGTAGCAATCAGCCCCAGCATTTT. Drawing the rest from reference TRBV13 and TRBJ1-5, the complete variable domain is AAGVIQSPRHLIKEKRETATLKCYPIPRHDTVYWYQQGPGQDPQFLISFYEKMQSDKGSIPDRFSAQQFSDYHSELNMSSLELGDSALYFCASSLRQQSSNQPQHFGDGTRLSIL.

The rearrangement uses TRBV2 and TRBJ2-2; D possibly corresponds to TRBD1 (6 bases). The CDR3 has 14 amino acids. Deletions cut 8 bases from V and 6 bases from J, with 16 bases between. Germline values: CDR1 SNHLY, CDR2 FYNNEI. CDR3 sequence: CASRPVQGPGELFF. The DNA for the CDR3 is TGTGCCAGCCGACCAGTACAGGGTCCCGGGGAGCTGTTTTTT. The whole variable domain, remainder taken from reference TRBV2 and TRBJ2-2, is EPEVTQTPSHQVTQMGQEVILRCVPISNHLYFYWYRQILGQKVEFLVSFYNNEISEKSEIFDDQFSVERPDGSNFTLKIRSTKLEDSAMYFCASRPVQGPGELFFGEGSRLTVL.

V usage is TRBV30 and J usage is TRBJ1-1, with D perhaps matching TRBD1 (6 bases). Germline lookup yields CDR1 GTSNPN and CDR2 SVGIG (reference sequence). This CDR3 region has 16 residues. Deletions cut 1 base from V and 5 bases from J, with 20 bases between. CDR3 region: CAWSEKLGARRTEAFF. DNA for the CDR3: TGTGCCTGGAGTGAGAAGTTGGGGGCCCGAAGGACTGAAGCTTTCTTT.

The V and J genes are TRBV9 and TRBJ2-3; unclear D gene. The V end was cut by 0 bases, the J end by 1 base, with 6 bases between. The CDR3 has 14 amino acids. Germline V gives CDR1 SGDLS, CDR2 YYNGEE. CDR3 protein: CASSVDGGTDTQYF. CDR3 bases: TGTGCCAGCAGCGTAGATGGAGGCACAGATACGCAGTATTTT. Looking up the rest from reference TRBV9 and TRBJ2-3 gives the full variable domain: DSGVTQTPKHLITATGQRVTLRCSPRSGDLSVYWYQQSLDQGLQFLIQYYNGEERAKGNILERFSAQQFPDLHSELNLSSLELGDSALYFCASSVDGGTDTQYFGPGTRLTVL.

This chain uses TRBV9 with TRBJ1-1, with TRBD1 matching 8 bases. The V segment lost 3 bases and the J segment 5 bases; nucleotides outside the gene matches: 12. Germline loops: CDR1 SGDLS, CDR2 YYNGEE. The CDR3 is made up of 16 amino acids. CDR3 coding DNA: TGTGCCAGCAGCGGAGCCCCGGACAGGGAAGGGACTGAAGCTTTCTTT. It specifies CASSGAPDREGTEAFF.

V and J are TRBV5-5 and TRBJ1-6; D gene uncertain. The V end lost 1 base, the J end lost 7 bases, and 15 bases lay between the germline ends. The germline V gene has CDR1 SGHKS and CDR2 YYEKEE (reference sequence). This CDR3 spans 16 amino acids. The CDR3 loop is CASSLQAASSNSPLHF. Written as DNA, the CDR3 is TGTGCCAGCAGCTTGCAGGCCGCCTCCTCAAATTCACCCCTCCACTTT.

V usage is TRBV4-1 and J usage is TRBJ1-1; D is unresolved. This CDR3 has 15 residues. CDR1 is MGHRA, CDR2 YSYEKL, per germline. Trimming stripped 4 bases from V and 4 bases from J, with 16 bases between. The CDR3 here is CASSRRAEEGTEAFF. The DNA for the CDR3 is TGCGCCAGCAGCCGCCGGGCCGAGGAGGGCACTGAAGCTTTCTTT.

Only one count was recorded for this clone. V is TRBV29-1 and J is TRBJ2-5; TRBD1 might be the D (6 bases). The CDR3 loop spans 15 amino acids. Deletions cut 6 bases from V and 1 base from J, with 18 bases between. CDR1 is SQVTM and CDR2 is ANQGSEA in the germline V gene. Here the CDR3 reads CSVAWGTMSQETQYF. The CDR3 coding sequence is TGCAGCGTGGCCTGGGGGACAATGTCCCAAGAGACCCAGTACTTC. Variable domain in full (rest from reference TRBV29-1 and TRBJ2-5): SAVISQKPSRDICQRGTSLTIQCQVDSQVTMMFWYRQQPGQSLTLIATANQGSEATYESGFVIDKFPISRPNLTFSTLTVSNMSPEDSSIYLCSVAWGTMSQETQYFGPGTRLLVL.

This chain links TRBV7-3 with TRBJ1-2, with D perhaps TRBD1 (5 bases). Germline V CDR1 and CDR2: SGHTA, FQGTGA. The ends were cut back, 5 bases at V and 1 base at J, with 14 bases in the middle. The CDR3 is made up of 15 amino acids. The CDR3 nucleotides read TGTGCCAGCAGCCGGGGGACGGCCGTTAACTATGGCTACACCTTC. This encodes CASSRGTAVNYGYTF.

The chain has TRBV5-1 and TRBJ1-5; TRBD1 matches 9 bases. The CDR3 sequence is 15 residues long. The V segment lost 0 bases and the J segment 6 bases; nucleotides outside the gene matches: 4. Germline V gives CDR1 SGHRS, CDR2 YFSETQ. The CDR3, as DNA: TGCGCCAGCAGCTTGGGGACAGGGGACGGTCAGCCCCAGCATTTT. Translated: CASSLGTGDGQPQHF. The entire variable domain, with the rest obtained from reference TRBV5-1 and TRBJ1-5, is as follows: KAGVTQTPRYLIKTRGQQVTLSCSPISGHRSVSWYQQTPGQGLQFLFEYFSETQRNKGNFPGRFSGRQFSNSRSEMNVSTLELGDSALYLCASSLGTGDGQPQHFGDGTRLSIL.

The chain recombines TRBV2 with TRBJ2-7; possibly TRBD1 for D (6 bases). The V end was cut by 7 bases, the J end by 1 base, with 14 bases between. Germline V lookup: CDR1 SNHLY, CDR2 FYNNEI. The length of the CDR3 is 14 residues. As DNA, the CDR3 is TGTGCCAGCAAGGGAAAGGGGGTGTCCTACGAGCAGTACTTC. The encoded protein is CASKGKGVSYEQYF.

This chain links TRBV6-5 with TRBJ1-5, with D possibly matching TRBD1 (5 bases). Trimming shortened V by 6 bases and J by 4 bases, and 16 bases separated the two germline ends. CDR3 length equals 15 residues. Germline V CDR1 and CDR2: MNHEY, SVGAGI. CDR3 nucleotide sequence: TGTGCCAGCAGGGCGGGAGGGGATGGAAATCAGCCCCAGCATTTT. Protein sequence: CASRAGGDGNQPQHF.

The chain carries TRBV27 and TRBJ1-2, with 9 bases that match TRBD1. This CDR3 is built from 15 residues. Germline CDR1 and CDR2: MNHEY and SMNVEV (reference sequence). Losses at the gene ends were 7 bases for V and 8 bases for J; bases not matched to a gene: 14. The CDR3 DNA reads TGTGCCAGCACCCCCCGCCACAGGGGGCGCGGAGGCTACACCTTC. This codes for CASTPRHRGRGGYTF.

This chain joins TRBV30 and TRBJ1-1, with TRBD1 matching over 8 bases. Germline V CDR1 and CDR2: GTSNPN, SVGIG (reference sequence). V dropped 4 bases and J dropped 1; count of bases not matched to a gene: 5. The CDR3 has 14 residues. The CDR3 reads CAWTRGTGNTEAFF. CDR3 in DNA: TGTGCCTGGACCAGAGGGACAGGGAACACTGAAGCTTTCTTT.

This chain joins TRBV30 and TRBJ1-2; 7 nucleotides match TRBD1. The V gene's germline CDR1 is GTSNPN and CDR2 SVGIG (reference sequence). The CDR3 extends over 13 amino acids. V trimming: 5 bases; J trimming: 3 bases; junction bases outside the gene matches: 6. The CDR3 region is CAWGGRGDYGYTF. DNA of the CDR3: TGTGCCTGGGGAGGCAGGGGGGACTATGGCTACACCTTC. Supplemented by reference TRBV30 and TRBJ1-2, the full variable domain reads SQTIHQWPATLVQPVGSPLSLECTVEGTSNPNLYWYRQAAGRGLQLLFYSVGIGQISSEVPQNLSASRPQDRQFILSSKKLLLSDSGFYLCAWGGRGDYGYTFGSGTRLTVV.

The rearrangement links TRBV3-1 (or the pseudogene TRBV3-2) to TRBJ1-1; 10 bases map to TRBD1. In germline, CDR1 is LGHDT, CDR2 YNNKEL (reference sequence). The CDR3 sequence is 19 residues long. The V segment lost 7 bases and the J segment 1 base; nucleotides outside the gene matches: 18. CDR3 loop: CASIPTGTGEGRGNTEAFF. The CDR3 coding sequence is TGTGCCAGCATACCAACCGGGACAGGGGAGGGGAGGGGGAACACTGAAGCTTTCTTT.

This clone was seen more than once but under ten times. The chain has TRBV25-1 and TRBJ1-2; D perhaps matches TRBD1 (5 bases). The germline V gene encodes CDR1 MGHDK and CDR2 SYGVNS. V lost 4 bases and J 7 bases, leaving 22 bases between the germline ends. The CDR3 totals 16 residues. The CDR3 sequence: CASSAGGGTGLSGYTF. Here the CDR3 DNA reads TGTGCCAGCAGTGCGGGGGGGGGTACAGGCTTAAGTGGCTACACCTTC.

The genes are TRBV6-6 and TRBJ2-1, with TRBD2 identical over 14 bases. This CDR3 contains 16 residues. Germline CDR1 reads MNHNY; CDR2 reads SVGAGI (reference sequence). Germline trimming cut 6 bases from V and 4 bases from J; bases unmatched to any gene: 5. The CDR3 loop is CASRGLAGGQYNEQFF. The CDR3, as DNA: TGTGCCAGCAGAGGACTAGCGGGGGGCCAGTACAATGAGCAGTTCTTC.

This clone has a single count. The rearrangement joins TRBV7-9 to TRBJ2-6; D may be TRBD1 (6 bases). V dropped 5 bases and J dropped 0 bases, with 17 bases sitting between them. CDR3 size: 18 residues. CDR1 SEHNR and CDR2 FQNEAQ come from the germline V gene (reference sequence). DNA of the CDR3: TGTGCCAGCAGCCCTACCAGGGGACCCCACTCTGGGGCCAACGTCCTGACTTTC. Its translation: CASSPTRGPHSGANVLTF.

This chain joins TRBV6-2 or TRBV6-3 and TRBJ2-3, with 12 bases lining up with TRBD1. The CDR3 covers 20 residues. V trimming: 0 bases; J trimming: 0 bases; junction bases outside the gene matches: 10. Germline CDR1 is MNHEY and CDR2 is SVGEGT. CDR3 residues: CASSYSIVGDRGPSTDTQYF. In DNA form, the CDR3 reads TGTGCCAGCAGTTACTCGATTGTTGGGGACAGGGGGCCTAGCACAGATACGCAGTATTTT.

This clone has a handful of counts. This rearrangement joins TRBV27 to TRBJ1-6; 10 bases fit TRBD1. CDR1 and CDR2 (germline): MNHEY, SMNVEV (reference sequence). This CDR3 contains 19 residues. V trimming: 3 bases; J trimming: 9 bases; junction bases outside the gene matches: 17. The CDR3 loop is CASSLSKFRDRGRSSPLHF. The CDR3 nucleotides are TGTGCCAGCAGTTTGTCAAAATTCCGGGACAGGGGAAGAAGTTCACCCCTCCACTTT.

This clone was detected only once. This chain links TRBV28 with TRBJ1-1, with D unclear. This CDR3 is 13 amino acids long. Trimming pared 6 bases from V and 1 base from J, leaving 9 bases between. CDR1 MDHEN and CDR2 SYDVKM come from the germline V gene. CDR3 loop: CASRRTANTEAFF. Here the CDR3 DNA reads TGTGCCAGCAGACGAACTGCGAACACTGAAGCTTTCTTT.

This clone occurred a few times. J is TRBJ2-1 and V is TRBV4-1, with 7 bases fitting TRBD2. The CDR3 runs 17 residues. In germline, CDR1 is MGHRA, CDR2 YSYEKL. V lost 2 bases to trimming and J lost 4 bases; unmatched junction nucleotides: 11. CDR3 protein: CASSQLTSAGSYNEQFF. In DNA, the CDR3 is TGCGCCAGCAGCCAACTTACGTCAGCGGGGTCGTACAATGAGCAGTTCTTC.

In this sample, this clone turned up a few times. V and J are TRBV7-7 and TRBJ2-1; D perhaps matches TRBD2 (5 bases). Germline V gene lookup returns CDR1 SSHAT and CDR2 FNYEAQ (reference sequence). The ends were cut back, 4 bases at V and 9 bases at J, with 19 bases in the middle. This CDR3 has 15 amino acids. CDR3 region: CASSSDLSEFGEQFF. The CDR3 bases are TGTGCCAGCAGCTCGGACTTATCTGAGTTTGGTGAGCAGTTCTTC.

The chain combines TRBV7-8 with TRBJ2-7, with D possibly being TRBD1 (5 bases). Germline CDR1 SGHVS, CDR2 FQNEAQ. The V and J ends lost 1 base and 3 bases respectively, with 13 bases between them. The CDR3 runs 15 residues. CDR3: CASSLEKGRDYEQYF. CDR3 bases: TGTGCCAGCAGCTTAGAAAAGGGCAGGGACTACGAGCAGTACTTC.

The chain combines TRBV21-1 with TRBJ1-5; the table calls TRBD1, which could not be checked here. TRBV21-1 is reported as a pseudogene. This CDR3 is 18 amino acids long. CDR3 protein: CASSKDQRDRVSNQPQHF. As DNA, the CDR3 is TGTGCCAGCAGCAAAGATCAGAGGGACAGGGTGAGCAATCAGCCCCAGCATTTT.

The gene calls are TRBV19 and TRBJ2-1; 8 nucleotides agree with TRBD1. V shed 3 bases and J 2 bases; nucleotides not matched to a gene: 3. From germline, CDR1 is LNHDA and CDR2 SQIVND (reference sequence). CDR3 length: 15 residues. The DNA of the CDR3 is TGTGCCAGTAGTATCGACAGGGGTCCCTACAATGAGCAGTTCTTC. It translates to CASSIDRGPYNEQFF. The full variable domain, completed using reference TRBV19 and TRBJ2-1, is DGGITQSPKYLFRKEGQNVTLSCEQNLNHDAMYWYRQDPGQGLRLIYYSQIVNDFQKGDIAEGYSVSREKKESFPLTVTSAQKNPTAFYLCASSIDRGPYNEQFFGPGTRLTVL.

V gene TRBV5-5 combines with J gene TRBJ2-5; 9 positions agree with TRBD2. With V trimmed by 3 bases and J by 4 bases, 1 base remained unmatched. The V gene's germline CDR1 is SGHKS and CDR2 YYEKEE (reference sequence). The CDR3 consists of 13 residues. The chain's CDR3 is CASSSAGGETQYF. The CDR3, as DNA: TGTGCCAGCAGCTCAGCGGGGGGAGAGACCCAGTACTTC. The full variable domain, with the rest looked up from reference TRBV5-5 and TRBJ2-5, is DAGVTQSPTHLIKTRGQQVTLRCSPISGHKSVSWYQQVLGQGPQFIFQYYEKEERGRGNFPDRFSARQFPNYSSELNVNALLLGDSALYLCASSSAGGETQYFGPGTRLLVL.